Presented here are 29 T cell receptor beta chains from one specimen sequenced in a study of molecular identifiers for immune sequencing clone quantification. TCRdb reprocessed the PCR reads via MiXCR and lists one record per CDR3 protein. The sample has fewer than 350,000 distinct CDR3 sequences, over 20% seen once. The sample consisted of naive CD8+ T cells from blood, with Jurkat cell RNA spiked in. Subset here: FACS-sorted CD8+CD4-CCR7+CD45RA+ naive T cells. The receptors originated from a human donor in good health. Some libraries in this study had Jurkat cell RNA spiked in.

About this clonotype itself: This may be a read error, as it is one base from a much larger clone. Lacking the conserved final phenylalanine or tryptophan, this CDR3 likely reflects a read error. This rearrangement joins TRBV9 to TRBJ2-5; D is possibly TRBD2 (6 bases). V lost 3 bases and J 1 base, leaving 19 bases between the germline ends. CDR1 is SGDLS and CDR2 is YYNGEE in the germline V gene. This CDR3 has 17 residues. The CDR3 DNA follows: TGTGCCAGCAGCGCCCACCGGGACTCCCATCCCCAAGAGACCCAGTACCTC. It is translated as CASSAHRDSHPQETQYL.

This clonotype was counted many times. V gene TRBV7-9 combines with J gene TRBJ2-1; D is perhaps TRBD1 (6 bases). The CDR3 consists of 14 residues. V shed 5 bases and J shed 3 bases, with 11 bases lying between them. Germline V lookup: CDR1 SEHNR, CDR2 FQNEAQ (reference sequence). This CDR3 reads CASSQADSYNEQFF. CDR3 in DNA: TGTGCCAGCAGCCAAGCGGACAGCTACAATGAGCAGTTCTTC.

This clonotype has at least ten counts. The chain couples TRBV9 to TRBJ2-5; TRBD1 is a possible D gene (5 bases). Trimming pared 0 bases from V and 2 bases from J, leaving 11 bases between. The CDR3 is 15 amino acids. The germline CDR1 and CDR2 sequences are SGDLS and YYNGEE. This chain's CDR3 is CASSVGGRAQETQYF. The DNA of the CDR3 is TGTGCCAGCAGCGTAGGAGGCAGGGCACAAGAGACCCAGTACTTC.

There are a few counts of this clonotype. The chain is built from TRBV20-1 and TRBJ2-5; 11 bases align to TRBD2. J was trimmed by 8 bases and V by 5 bases; bases with no gene match: 7. CDR1 and CDR2 from the germline V gene are DFQATT and SNEGSKA (reference sequence). This CDR3 is built from 13 residues. The chain's CDR3 is CSAVSSGGVTQYF. CDR3 bases: TGCAGTGCTGTTAGTAGCGGGGGGGTCACCCAGTACTTC.

Of note for this clonotype: Possible read error: a much larger clone is one base away. The rearrangement joins TRBV5-1 to TRBJ2-5; possibly TRBD1 for D (6 bases). CDR3 size: 16 residues. Germline-derived CDR1 and CDR2 are SGHRS and YFSETQ. The DNA of the CDR3 is TGCGCCAGCAGCTTCTTTCAGGGGTCGTACCAAGAGACCCAGCACTTC. Translated: CASSFFQGSYQETQHF.

Ten or more counts support this clonotype. At one boundary the junction diverges from the germline segment, which might be a read error. The genes are TRBV20-1 and TRBJ2-1, with 11 bases aligning to TRBD2. The CDR3 length is 17 residues. Germline V CDR1 and CDR2: DFQATT, SNEGSKA (reference sequence). CDR3 DNA: TGCAGTGCCAGAGGGGTCCAACTAGCGGGAGTTAACGATGAGCAGTTCTTC. Its translation: CSARGVQLAGVNDEQFF.

The chain couples TRBV7-9 to TRBJ2-5, with D possibly called TRBD1 or TRBD2 (6 bases each). CDR3 size: 16 residues. V lost 5 bases, J lost 4 bases, and 20 bases lay in between. Germline CDR1 SEHNR, CDR2 FQNEAQ (reference sequence). This CDR3 is CASSNVRGLEVETQYF. The CDR3 bases are TGTGCCAGCAGCAACGTCCGGGGGCTAGAGGTAGAGACCCAGTACTTC.

In the case of this clonotype: Likely a read error: the CDR3 ends without its conserved phenylalanine or tryptophan. This sequence joins TRBV25-1 and TRBJ1-6, with unresolved D. CDR1 and CDR2 from the germline V gene are MGHDK and SYGVNS. V shed 3 bases and J shed 9 bases, with 9 bases lying between them. The CDR3 is made up of 13 amino acids. This CDR3 reads CASSDRLGSPLHL. The CDR3 DNA is TGTGCCAGCAGTGACAGATTAGGTTCACCCCTCCACTTG.

The rearrangement joins TRBV6-2 or TRBV6-3 to TRBJ1-1, with unresolved D. Germline CDR1 MNHEY, CDR2 SVGEGT. The CDR3 has 18 residues. The germline V and J ends were trimmed by 6 bases and 1 base, with 24 bases remaining between them. The CDR3 sequence is CASRPLARLQSPNTEAFF. CDR3 DNA: TGTGCCAGCAGACCGCTTGCCCGGTTGCAAAGCCCGAACACTGAAGCTTTCTTT.

CDR3 region: CASSPTENHGYTF. Here the CDR3 DNA reads TGTGCCAGCAGTCCGACGGAGAACCATGGCTACACCTTC. This chain uses TRBV7-9 with TRBJ1-2; D is ambiguous. Germline-derived CDR1 and CDR2 are SEHNR and FQNEAQ (reference sequence). V lost 6 bases and J 6 bases, leaving 14 bases between the germline ends. The CDR3 loop spans 13 amino acids.

Note on this clonotype: Given a much more abundant clone one base away, this may be a read error. This chain connects TRBV7-9 to TRBJ2-3; a weak D match, TRBD2 (6 bases). CDR3 size: 16 residues. The ends were cut back, 1 base at V and 1 base at J, with 12 bases in the middle. The germline V gene has CDR1 SEHNR and CDR2 FQNEAQ (reference sequence). CDR3: CASSLDNGGGTDTQYF. As DNA, the CDR3 is TGTGCCAGCAGCTTAGACAACGGGGGAGGCACAGATACGCAGTATTTT.

This clonotype came up many times. This chain joins TRBV29-1 and TRBJ2-1, with D perhaps matching TRBD2 (6 bases). V was clipped by 1 base and J by 5 bases, with 18 bases between them. CDR1 SQVTM and CDR2 ANQGSEA come from the germline V gene. This CDR3 has 16 residues. The chain's CDR3 is CSVEGRGKASDNEQFF. The DNA of the CDR3 is TGCAGCGTTGAAGGTCGGGGGAAAGCGTCTGACAATGAGCAGTTCTTC.

This clonotype has at least ten counts. V usage is TRBV11-2 and J usage is TRBJ2-3; D is undetermined. Per germline, CDR1 SGHAT and CDR2 FQNNGV. This CDR3 is 17 amino acids long. V was shortened by 1 base and J by 2 bases, with 16 bases between the two germline ends. CDR3 sequence: CASSLGRLGPFTDTQYF. The CDR3 bases are TGTGCCAGCAGCTTAGGTCGTTTGGGCCCTTTCACAGATACGCAGTATTTT.

Only a few counts were recorded for this clonotype. The rearrangement joins TRBV30 to TRBJ2-7; no clear D gene. The CDR3 consists of 15 residues. V was pared by 0 bases and J by 0 bases, with 12 bases between. Germline V CDR1 and CDR2: GTSNPN, SVGIG (reference sequence). The CDR3 protein is CAWSVSIGFSYEQYF. The CDR3 DNA reads as TGTGCCTGGAGTGTATCAATTGGGTTCTCCTACGAGCAGTACTTC.

Many counts were recorded for this clonotype. The DNA for the CDR3 is TGTGCCAGCAGTCTCCTTGACGGACAGGGGCTTGGGGAGCTGTTTTTT. Its protein is CASSLLDGQGLGELFF. This chain connects TRBV7-9 to TRBJ2-2; 9 bases map to TRBD1. The CDR3 extends over 16 amino acids. Trimming took 6 bases from V and 8 from J; bases not matched to a gene: 13. CDR1 and CDR2 from the germline V gene are SEHNR and FQNEAQ (reference sequence).

This clonotype was observed at least ten times. The rearrangement joins TRBV12-3 or TRBV12-4 to TRBJ2-5; 7 bases fit TRBD1. J lost 2 bases, V lost 6 bases, and 6 bases had no gene match. This CDR3 is 14 amino acids long. The CDR3 reads CASRSWTGQETQYF. The CDR3 DNA reads as TGTGCCAGCAGATCCTGGACAGGTCAAGAGACCCAGTACTTC.

Ten or more counts support this clonotype. This chain links TRBV20-1 with TRBJ1-1, with D possibly matching TRBD1 (6 bases). V lost 7 bases to trimming and J lost 4 bases, with 25 bases between them. The length of the CDR3 is 16 residues. From germline, CDR1 is DFQATT and CDR2 SNEGSKA (reference sequence). CDR3 in amino acids: CSVNRETGPKGTEAFF. The CDR3 DNA reads TGCAGTGTCAACCGGGAAACAGGGCCTAAGGGCACTGAAGCTTTCTTT.

The chain carries TRBV5-4 and TRBJ2-5; D assignment may be TRBD1 or TRBD2 (5 bases each). Germline CDR1 is SGHNT and CDR2 is YYREEE (reference sequence). V was trimmed by 3 bases and J by 5 bases, leaving 14 bases between them. CDR3 length equals 14 residues. CDR3 region: CASSWGPEAETQYF. DNA for the CDR3: TGTGCCAGCAGCTGGGGCCCGGAGGCCGAGACCCAGTACTTC.

The chain has TRBV27 and TRBJ2-7; D is undetermined. CDR3 length: 13 residues. Germline CDR1 is MNHEY and CDR2 is SMNVEV (reference sequence). The V end was cut by 2 bases, the J end by 2 bases, with 7 bases between. Here the CDR3 DNA reads TGTGCCAGCAGTTTACGCTGGGCCTACGAGCAGTACTTC. Protein sequence: CASSLRWAYEQYF.

Comment on this clonotype: A read error is possible here, since a much larger clone lies one base away. The chain couples TRBV30 to TRBJ2-3; 8 nucleotides match TRBD2. Looked up from germline, CDR1 is GTSNPN and CDR2 is SVGIG (reference sequence). This CDR3 region has 14 residues. Here the CDR3 reads CTWSVLPSGDTQYF. CDR3 DNA sequence: TGTACCTGGAGTGTGCTCCCTAGCGGGGATACGCAGTATTTT.

This clonotype showed up just once. Possible read error: a much larger clone is one base away. CDR3 residues: CSAGVDQPRHF. The CDR3 nucleotides are TGCAGTGCGGGGGTGGATCAGCCCCGGCATTTT. The rearrangement uses TRBV20-1 and TRBJ1-5; perhaps TRBD1 as D (5 bases). The CDR3 is made up of 11 amino acids. The V gene's germline CDR1 is DFQATT and CDR2 SNEGSKA (reference sequence).

This clonotype has a count of ten or more. The gene calls are TRBV4-3 and TRBJ1-5, with D uncertain. Germline V lookup: CDR1 LGHNA, CDR2 YSLEER. The CDR3 is made up of 13 amino acids. V was shortened by 0 bases and J by 3 bases, with 3 bases between the two germline ends. The CDR3 reads CASSQDLNQPQHF. Here the CDR3 DNA reads TGCGCCAGCAGCCAAGACCTCAATCAGCCCCAGCATTTT.

About this clonotype itself: No conserved phenylalanine or tryptophan ends this CDR3, so it is likely a read error. J is TRBJ1-3 and V is TRBV12-3 or TRBV12-4; D might be TRBD1 (5 bases). This CDR3 spans 15 amino acids. Trimming took off 7 bases at V and 2 bases at J, with 15 bases between the two ends. The CDR3, as DNA: TGTGCCAGCACCAATCCACAGGAGGCTGGAAACACCATATATTCT. Translation gives CASTNPQEAGNTIYS.

This chain uses TRBV7-6 with TRBJ2-3; 7 bases are a match to TRBD1. Germline V gene data show CDR1 as SGHVS and CDR2 as FNYEAQ. The CDR3 runs 17 residues. The trim removed 2 bases at V and 2 bases at J, leaving 10 bases unmatched. The CDR3 DNA is TGTGCCAGCAGCTTATCCTATCCGGGACAGTTCACAGATACGCAGTATTTT. Its protein is CASSLSYPGQFTDTQYF.

There are many counts of this clonotype. This chain uses TRBV7-9 with TRBJ2-2; D is unresolved. Germline V lookup: CDR1 SEHNR, CDR2 FQNEAQ (reference sequence). The CDR3 is 16 amino acids. Trimming removed 4 bases from V and 2 bases from J, with 14 bases in between. In DNA form, the CDR3 reads TGTGCCAGCAGCTCCAACAGAAATTCTAACACCGGGGAGCTGTTTTTT. Its translation is CASSSNRNSNTGELFF.

This clonotype was counted ten times or more. The junction shows a germline mismatch at one end, possibly a read error. This rearrangement joins TRBV12-3 or TRBV12-4 to TRBJ2-1; TRBD2 agrees at 10 bases. The CDR3 is made up of 14 amino acids. The CDR3 protein is CASSLAGVNNEQFF. The CDR3 DNA is TGTGCCAGCAGTCTAGCGGGAGTCAACAATGAGCAGTTCTTC.

In its sample, this clonotype was seen a few times. The chain uses TRBV2 and TRBJ2-7, with D perhaps TRBD1 or TRBD2 (5 bases each). The CDR3 has 15 amino acids. Germline V CDR1 and CDR2: SNHLY, FYNNEI. The V gene lost 3 bases and the J gene lost 3 bases, with 15 bases spanning the gap. CDR3 sequence: CASSEETAEYYEQYF. CDR3 nucleotides: TGTGCCAGCAGTGAGGAGACAGCGGAATACTACGAGCAGTACTTC.

This clonotype was observed many times. The chain joins TRBV9 to TRBJ1-1; TRBD1 matches at 7 bases. The germline CDR1 and CDR2 sequences are SGDLS and YYNGEE. There are 15 residues in the CDR3. After removal of 1 base from V and 1 base from J, the junction contained 4 bases not matched to a gene. The CDR3 spells CASSVRDSPNTEAFF. The CDR3 coding sequence is TGTGCCAGCAGCGTACGGGACAGCCCGAACACTGAAGCTTTCTTT. Variable domain in full (rest from reference TRBV9 and TRBJ1-1): DSGVTQTPKHLITATGQRVTLRCSPRSGDLSVYWYQQSLDQGLQFLIQYYNGEERAKGNILERFSAQQFPDLHSELNLSSLELGDSALYFCASSVRDSPNTEAFFGQGTRLTVV.

This clonotype was counted at least ten times. V is TRBV5-6 and J is TRBJ2-3; 13 bases are a match to TRBD2. The CDR3 length is 14 residues. The junction had 3 bases not matched to a gene; V was cut back by 5 bases and J by 6 bases. CDR1 and CDR2 (germline): SGHDT, YYEEEE. This CDR3 is CASRSGLAGDTQYF. In DNA form, the CDR3 reads TGTGCCAGCAGATCGGGACTAGCGGGGGATACGCAGTATTTT. The full variable domain, in which reference TRBV5-6 and TRBJ2-3 provide the parts outside the CDR3, is DAGVTQSPTHLIKTRGQQVTLRCSPKSGHDTVSWYQQALGQGPQFIFQYYEEEERQRGNFPDRFSGHQFPNYSSELNVNALLLGDSALYLCASRSGLAGDTQYFGPGTRLTVL.